These 29 T cell receptor beta chains were sequenced from one sample in a study of blood T cell repertoires in COVID-19. TCRdb's copy holds only in-frame clones and misses some; the assay was immunoSEQ multiplex PCR. The repertoire holds about 180,000 clones, with 65% to 90% as singletons. Sequenced sample: peripheral blood. These receptor sequences come from a man aged 50 or older with active or convalescent COVID-19.

The V and J genes are TRBV5-4 and TRBJ1-2, with D unclear. V was clipped by 0 bases and J by 6 bases, with 12 bases between them. This CDR3 has 14 residues. Germline V gene sequence: CDR1 SGHNT, CDR2 YYREEE (reference sequence). The CDR3 sequence is CASSLVRVPDGYTF. The CDR3 bases are TGTGCCAGCAGCTTGGTTCGGGTCCCAGATGGCTACACCTTC.

The chain carries TRBV5-1 and TRBJ2-3; a weak D match, TRBD1 (6 bases). The CDR3 runs 15 residues. Trimming stripped 4 bases from V and 2 bases from J, with 14 bases between. Germline loops: CDR1 SGHRS, CDR2 YFSETQ. This chain's CDR3 is CASSPPRGNTDTQYF. CDR3 nucleotide sequence: TGCGCCAGCAGCCCCCCCAGGGGAAACACAGATACGCAGTATTTT.

This chain uses TRBV2 with TRBJ1-2, with D unresolved. The CDR3 sequence is 12 residues long. V was clipped by 6 bases and J by 11 bases, with 16 bases between them. Per germline, CDR1 SNHLY and CDR2 FYNNEI. As DNA, the CDR3 is TGTGCCAGCAGCCTCTGGCAGGCTGGGTACACCTTC. Its protein is CASSLWQAGYTF.

The V gene is TRBV13, the J gene TRBJ1-5; maybe TRBD1 (6 bases). The germline V gene encodes CDR1 PRHDT and CDR2 FYEKMQ (reference sequence). Trimming stripped 5 bases from V and 6 bases from J, with 11 bases between. The CDR3 is made up of 13 amino acids. Here the CDR3 reads CASSPGTTQPQHF. CDR3 DNA sequence: TGTGCCAGCAGCCCAGGGACAACTCAGCCCCAGCATTTT.

This sequence joins TRBV6-5 and TRBJ2-7; 10 nucleotides align to TRBD1. Germline V gene data show CDR1 as MNHEY and CDR2 as SVGAGI. The CDR3 totals 13 residues. With 8 bases clipped from V and 3 bases from J, the junction kept 4 bases outside the gene matches. CDR3 in DNA: TGTGCCAGCGGGGGGACAGGGGACTACGAGCAGTACTTC. Protein sequence: CASGGTGDYEQYF.

The V call is TRBV10-3, the J call TRBJ1-3; tentative D call: TRBD1 (6 bases). V was shortened by 4 bases and J by 0 bases, with 7 bases between the two germline ends. In germline, CDR1 is ENHRY, CDR2 SYGVKD. CDR3 length: 14 amino acids. CDR3 in amino acids: CAISVDSSGNTIYF. The CDR3 coding sequence is TGTGCCATCAGTGTGGACAGCTCTGGAAACACCATATATTTT.

The V and J genes are TRBV19 and TRBJ2-7, with 8 positions matching TRBD2. Germline V gene lookup returns CDR1 LNHDA and CDR2 SQIVND (reference sequence). This CDR3 has 16 amino acids. The V segment lost 3 bases and the J segment 5 bases; nucleotides outside the gene matches: 12. The CDR3 DNA reads as TGTGCCAGTAGTATGTGGACGGGGGGGGCCTCGGACGAGCAGTACTTC. It specifies CASSMWTGGASDEQYF.

The chain couples TRBV11-3 to TRBJ2-7; 10 bases agree with TRBD1. Germline V gives CDR1 SGHNT, CDR2 YENEEA. Trimming took 5 bases from V and 5 from J; bases not matched to a gene: 9. The CDR3 spans 15 residues. The CDR3 sequence is CASSRIRQGADEQYF. DNA for the CDR3: TGTGCCAGCAGCCGTATTAGACAGGGGGCGGACGAGCAGTACTTC.

The chain joins TRBV11-2 to TRBJ2-7; possible D gene TRBD1, 7 bases. Per the germline V gene, CDR1 is SGHAT and CDR2 is FQNNGV. V was clipped by 3 bases and J by 3 bases, with 12 bases between them. The CDR3 length is 14 residues. The CDR3 bases are TGTGCCAGCAGCTTGCGGGACAGAAGCTACGAGCAGTACTTC. Translating it yields CASSLRDRSYEQYF.

The J gene is TRBJ2-2, the V gene TRBV6-5, with TRBD2 matching 9 bases. Germline-derived CDR1 and CDR2 are MNHEY and SVGAGI. The V gene end was trimmed by 8 bases and the J gene end by 6 bases; junction bases not matched to a gene: 4. The CDR3 contains 13 residues. This CDR3 reads CASSQREAGELFF. The CDR3 region has the DNA TGTGCCAGCTCACAGCGGGAGGCCGGGGAGCTGTTTTTT.

This chain joins TRBV6-5 and TRBJ1-3; TRBD1 matches at 10 bases. Losses at the gene ends were 8 bases for V and 2 bases for J; bases not matched to a gene: 6. This CDR3 region has 15 residues. The germline gives CDR1 MNHEY, CDR2 SVGAGI. As DNA, the CDR3 is TGTGCCAGCCGACAGGGGGCAAGTACTGGAAACACCATATATTTT. Encoded protein: CASRQGASTGNTIYF.

This rearrangement joins TRBV4-3 to TRBJ1-6; 7 bases align to TRBD1. Germline CDR1 LGHNA, CDR2 YSLEER. Trimming cost V 0 bases and J 10 bases; bases outside gene matches: 9. The CDR3 sequence is 16 residues long. CDR3 loop: CASSQDWAGGRSPLHF. The CDR3 DNA is TGCGCCAGCAGCCAAGATTGGGCAGGGGGACGATCACCCCTCCACTTT.

The V gene is TRBV10-3, the J gene TRBJ1-1, with a weak D call TRBD1 (6 bases). V was pared by 1 base and J by 3 bases, with 9 bases between. CDR3 length: 14 residues. Germline V CDR1 and CDR2: ENHRY, SYGVKD. Written as DNA, the CDR3 is TGTGCCATCAGTGAGTTCTCAGGGGACACTGAAGCTTTCTTT. Translated: CAISEFSGDTEAFF.

The rearrangement joins TRBV6-5 to TRBJ1-5; no definite D call. V gave up 4 bases and J gave up 6 bases, with 10 bases separating them. Germline values: CDR1 MNHEY, CDR2 SVGAGI. The CDR3 totals 13 residues. CDR3 nucleotide sequence: TGTGCCAGCAGTTCCACACCAGTTCAGCCCCAGCATTTT. This gives the protein CASSSTPVQPQHF.

V gene TRBV24-1 combines with J gene TRBJ2-6, with no clear D. The ends were cut back, 4 bases at V and 0 bases at J, with 12 bases in the middle. This CDR3 comprises 17 residues. The germline V gene has CDR1 KGHDR and CDR2 SFDVKD. The CDR3 here is CATSEGLGSSGANVLTF. DNA for the CDR3: TGTGCCACCAGTGAGGGCCTCGGCAGCTCTGGGGCCAACGTCCTGACTTTC.

The chain carries TRBV5-6 and TRBJ2-1; 7 positions match TRBD1. Per the germline V gene, CDR1 is SGHDT and CDR2 is YYEEEE. This CDR3 region has 14 residues. Germline trimming cut 1 base from V and 4 bases from J; bases unmatched to any gene: 2. CDR3: CASSLRDRYNEQFF. The CDR3 DNA reads TGTGCCAGCAGCTTGAGGGACAGATACAATGAGCAGTTCTTC.

This clone was seen more than once but under ten times. The chain uses TRBV3-1 (or the pseudogene TRBV3-2) and TRBJ1-2, with 8 bases aligning to TRBD1. CDR3 length: 15 residues. The junction had 6 bases not matched to a gene; V was cut back by 2 bases and J by 4 bases. Germline V lookup: CDR1 LGHDT, CDR2 YNNKEL (reference sequence). Written as DNA, the CDR3 is TGTGCCAGCAGCCAACAGGGGGCCGGACCCTATGGCTACACCTTC. The encoded protein is CASSQQGAGPYGYTF.

This clone has a single count. This chain uses TRBV29-1 with TRBJ1-1; D not resolved. Germline values: CDR1 SQVTM, CDR2 ANQGSEA. V was clipped by 0 bases and J by 4 bases, with 9 bases between them. This CDR3 is 13 amino acids long. CDR3 nucleotides: TGCAGCGTTGAAGACGGGAGGAGCACTGAAGCTTTCTTT. It encodes CSVEDGRSTEAFF.

The gene calls are TRBV7-7 and TRBJ2-5, with 12 nucleotides matching TRBD2. The V gene's germline CDR1 is SSHAT and CDR2 FNYEAQ (reference sequence). This CDR3 has 14 amino acids. V was clipped by 4 bases and J by 4 bases; unmatched bases: 1. Here the CDR3 reads CASSWGLAGETQYF. The CDR3 DNA reads as TGTGCCAGCAGCTGGGGACTAGCGGGAGAGACCCAGTACTTC. Using reference TRBV7-7 and TRBJ2-5 for the parts outside the CDR3, the full variable domain is GAGVSQSPRYKVTKRGQDVTLRCDPISSHATLYWYQQALGQGPEFLTYFNYEAQPDKSGLPSDRFSAERPEGSISTLTIQRTEQRDSAMYRCASSWGLAGETQYFGPGTRLLVL.

The chain recombines TRBV6-1 with TRBJ1-5; D might be TRBD1 (5 bases). The germline V gene encodes CDR1 MNHNS and CDR2 SASEGT. The CDR3 extends over 14 amino acids. The germline V and J ends were trimmed by 3 bases and 4 bases, with 10 bases remaining between them. DNA for the CDR3: TGTGCCAGCAGTGAGAGGACATCGAATCAGCCCCAGCATTTT. Protein: CASSERTSNQPQHF.

The gene calls are TRBV18 and TRBJ2-1; no firm D call. The CDR3 spans 16 residues. Trimming pared 2 bases from V and 0 bases from J, leaving 11 bases between. Germline V CDR1 and CDR2: KGHSH, LQKENI. The DNA for the CDR3 is TGTGCCAGCTCACCAGCTCGTCAGGCCTCCTACAATGAGCAGTTCTTC. Translated: CASSPARQASYNEQFF.

The chain combines TRBV7-2 with TRBJ2-4; 7 bases are a match to TRBD2. This CDR3 is 14 amino acids long. Germline V CDR1 and CDR2: SGHTA, FQGNSA. The V segment lost 5 bases and the J segment 6 bases; nucleotides outside the gene matches: 7. The DNA for the CDR3 is TGTGCCAGCAGCCTAAGGGGCGGGAGAAACATTCAGTACTTC. Translating it yields CASSLRGGRNIQYF.

V gene TRBV2 combines with J gene TRBJ1-5; 7 bases align to TRBD1. The germline CDR1 and CDR2 sequences are SNHLY and FYNNEI. There are 14 residues in the CDR3. V shed 1 base, J shed 8 bases, and the junction held 5 bases outside the gene matches. CDR3: CASSEEGAWKPQHF. In nucleotides, the CDR3 is TGTGCCAGCAGTGAAGAGGGGGCTTGGAAGCCCCAGCATTTT.

The rearrangement uses TRBV5-6 and TRBJ1-2; D ambiguous. Germline loops: CDR1 SGHDT, CDR2 YYEEEE. V was pared by 0 bases and J by 8 bases, with 11 bases between. The CDR3 runs 13 residues. The CDR3 is CASSLGPAGGYTF. In DNA form, the CDR3 reads TGTGCCAGCAGCTTGGGGCCCGCGGGAGGCTACACCTTC.

The rearrangement links TRBV9 to TRBJ2-5, with 8 bases identical to TRBD1. J lost 7 bases, V lost 4 bases, and 9 bases had no gene match. The CDR3 sequence is 14 residues long. In germline, CDR1 is SGDLS, CDR2 YYNGEE. The DNA of the CDR3 is TGTGCCAGCAGCCTCTCGACAGGGGAAGGGACCCAGTACTTC. Protein product: CASSLSTGEGTQYF.

The V call is TRBV6-5, the J call TRBJ2-1; 11 nucleotides agree with TRBD2. The CDR3 consists of 15 residues. CDR1 MNHEY and CDR2 SVGAGI come from the germline V gene. J lost 4 bases, V lost 6 bases, and 5 bases had no gene match. The CDR3 region is CASRPLAGEYNEQFF. The CDR3 DNA follows: TGTGCCAGCAGACCACTAGCGGGGGAATACAATGAGCAGTTCTTC.

CDR3 in amino acids: CATSRRPAGEYEQYF. The CDR3 DNA reads TGTGCCACCAGCAGAAGGCCCGCAGGGGAATACGAGCAGTACTTC. This chain connects TRBV15 to TRBJ2-7; D might be TRBD1 (6 bases). The ends were cut back, 2 bases at V and 4 bases at J, with 15 bases in the middle. The CDR3 spans 15 residues. CDR1 is LNHNV and CDR2 is YYDKDF in the germline V gene (reference sequence).

The V gene is TRBV19, the J gene TRBJ1-5, with 8 bases aligning to TRBD1. Unmatched junction bases numbered 9, after V lost 1 base and J lost 1 base. The germline V gene has CDR1 LNHDA and CDR2 SQIVND (reference sequence). CDR3 length equals 18 residues. CDR3 bases: TGTGCCAGTAGTATAGGACAGGGGAATTTTGGAAGCAATCAGCCCCAGCATTTT. It specifies CASSIGQGNFGSNQPQHF.

This clone was seen once. This chain links TRBV28 with TRBJ1-2; 7 nucleotides line up with TRBD1. Germline trimming cut 9 bases from V and 2 bases from J; bases unmatched to any gene: 9. The CDR3 spans 14 residues. CDR1 and CDR2 from the germline V gene are MDHEN and SYDVKM. The CDR3 region has the DNA TGTGCCAGTCGAAGGCAGGGACAGAACTATGGCTACACCTTC. Translated, it gives CASRRQGQNYGYTF.